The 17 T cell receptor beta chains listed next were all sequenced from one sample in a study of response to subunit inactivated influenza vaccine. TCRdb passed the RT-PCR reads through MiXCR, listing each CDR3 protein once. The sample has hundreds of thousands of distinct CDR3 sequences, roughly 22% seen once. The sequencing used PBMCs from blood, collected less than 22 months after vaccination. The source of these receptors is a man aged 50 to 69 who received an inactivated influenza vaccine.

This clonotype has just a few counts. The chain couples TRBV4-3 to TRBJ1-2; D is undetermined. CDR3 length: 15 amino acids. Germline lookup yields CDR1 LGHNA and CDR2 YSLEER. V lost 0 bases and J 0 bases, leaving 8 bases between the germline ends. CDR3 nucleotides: TGCGCCAGCAGCCAAGAACGGGGTTCTAACTATGGCTACACCTTC. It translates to CASSQERGSNYGYTF.

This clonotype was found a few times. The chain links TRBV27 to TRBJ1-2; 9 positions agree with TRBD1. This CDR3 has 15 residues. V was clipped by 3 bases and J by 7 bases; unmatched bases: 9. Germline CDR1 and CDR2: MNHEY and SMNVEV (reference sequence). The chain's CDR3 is CASSLGGQGVSGYTF. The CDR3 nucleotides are TGTGCCAGCAGTTTGGGGGGACAGGGCGTCAGTGGCTACACCTTC.

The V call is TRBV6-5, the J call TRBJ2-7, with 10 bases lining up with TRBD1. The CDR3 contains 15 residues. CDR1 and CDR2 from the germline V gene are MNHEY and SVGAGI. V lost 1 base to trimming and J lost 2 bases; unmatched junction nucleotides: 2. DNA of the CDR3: TGTGCCAGCAGTTACTTGGACAGGGGGACCTACGAGCAGTACTTC. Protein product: CASSYLDRGTYEQYF.

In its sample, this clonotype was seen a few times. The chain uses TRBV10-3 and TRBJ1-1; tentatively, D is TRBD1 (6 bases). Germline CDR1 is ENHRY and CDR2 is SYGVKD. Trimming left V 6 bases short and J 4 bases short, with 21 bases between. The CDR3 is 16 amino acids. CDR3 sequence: CAIRPGGGAGATEAFF. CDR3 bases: TGTGCCATCAGACCCGGGGGGGGGGCAGGGGCCACTGAAGCTTTCTTT.

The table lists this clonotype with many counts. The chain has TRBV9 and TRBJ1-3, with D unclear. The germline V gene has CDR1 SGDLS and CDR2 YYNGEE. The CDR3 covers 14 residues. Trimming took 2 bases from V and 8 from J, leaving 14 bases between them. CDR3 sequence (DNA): TGTGCCAGCAGCGTGGGGATCGAGGTGGACACCATATATTTT. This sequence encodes CASSVGIEVDTIYF.

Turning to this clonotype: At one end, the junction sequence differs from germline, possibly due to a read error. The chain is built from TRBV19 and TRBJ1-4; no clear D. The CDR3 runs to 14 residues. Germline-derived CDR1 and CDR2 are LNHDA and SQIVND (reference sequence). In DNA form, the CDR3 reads TGTGCCAGCAGTAGGTCCGGATCTAATGAAAAACTGTTTTTT. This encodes CASSRSGSNEKLFF.

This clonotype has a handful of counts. Here the CDR3 DNA reads TGCAGTGCCTTGGACAGGCAAAGCAATCAGCCCCAGCATTTT. It translates to CSALDRQSNQPQHF. The genes are TRBV20-1 and TRBJ1-5, with 7 positions matching TRBD1. The CDR3 extends over 14 amino acids. The V gene end was trimmed by 6 bases and the J gene end by 1 base; junction bases not matched to a gene: 6. Germline loops: CDR1 DFQATT, CDR2 SNEGSKA (reference sequence).

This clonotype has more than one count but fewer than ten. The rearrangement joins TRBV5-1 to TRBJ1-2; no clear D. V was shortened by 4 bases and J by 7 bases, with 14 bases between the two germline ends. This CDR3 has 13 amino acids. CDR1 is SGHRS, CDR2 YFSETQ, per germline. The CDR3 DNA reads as TGCGCCAGCAGCCCAGAGTTGCAGACTGGCTACACCTTC. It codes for CASSPELQTGYTF.

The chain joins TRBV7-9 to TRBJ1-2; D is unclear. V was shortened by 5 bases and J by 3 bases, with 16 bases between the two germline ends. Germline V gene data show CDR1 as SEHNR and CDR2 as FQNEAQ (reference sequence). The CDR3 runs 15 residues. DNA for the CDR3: TGTGCCAGCAGCGAGAGTGGTTCCGGACACTATGGCTACACCTTC. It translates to CASSESGSGHYGYTF.

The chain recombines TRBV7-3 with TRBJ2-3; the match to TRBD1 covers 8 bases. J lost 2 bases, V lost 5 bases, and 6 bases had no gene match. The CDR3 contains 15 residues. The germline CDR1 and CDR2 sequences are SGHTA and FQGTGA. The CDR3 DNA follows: TGTGCCAGCAGCCCCGGGACAGGAGTCACAGATACGCAGTATTTT. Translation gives CASSPGTGVTDTQYF.

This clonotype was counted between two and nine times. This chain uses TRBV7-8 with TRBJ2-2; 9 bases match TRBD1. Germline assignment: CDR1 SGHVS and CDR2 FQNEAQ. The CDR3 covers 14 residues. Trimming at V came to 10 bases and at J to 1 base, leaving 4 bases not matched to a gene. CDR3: CATRTGVNTGELFF. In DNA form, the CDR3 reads TGTGCCACTAGGACAGGGGTGAACACCGGGGAGCTGTTTTTT.

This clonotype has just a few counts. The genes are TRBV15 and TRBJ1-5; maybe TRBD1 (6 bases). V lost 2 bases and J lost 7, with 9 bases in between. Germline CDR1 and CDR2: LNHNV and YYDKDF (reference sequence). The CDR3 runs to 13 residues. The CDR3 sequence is CATSRSDSQPQHF. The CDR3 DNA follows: TGTGCCACCAGCAGATCGGACAGCCAGCCCCAGCATTTT.

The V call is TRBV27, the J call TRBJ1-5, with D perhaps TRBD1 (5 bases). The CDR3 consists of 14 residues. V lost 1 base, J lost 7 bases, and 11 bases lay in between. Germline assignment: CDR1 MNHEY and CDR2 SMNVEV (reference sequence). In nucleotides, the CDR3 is TGTGCCAGCAGTTTATACACGGGGGGGCAGCCCCAGCATTTT. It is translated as CASSLYTGGQPQHF.

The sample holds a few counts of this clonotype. CDR3 residues: CATSRDVGSYNEQFF. CDR3 bases: TGTGCCACCAGCAGAGATGTGGGGTCTTACAATGAGCAGTTCTTC. The chain employs TRBV15 and TRBJ2-1; D call uncertain. The CDR3 loop spans 15 amino acids. V was trimmed by 0 bases and J by 4 bases, leaving 10 bases between them. In germline, CDR1 is LNHNV, CDR2 YYDKDF (reference sequence).

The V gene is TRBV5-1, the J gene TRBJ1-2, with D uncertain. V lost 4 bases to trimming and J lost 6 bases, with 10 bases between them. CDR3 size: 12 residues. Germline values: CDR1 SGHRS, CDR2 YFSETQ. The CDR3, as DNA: TGCGCCAGCAGCACGTCGCTCGATGGCTACACCTTC. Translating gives CASSTSLDGYTF.

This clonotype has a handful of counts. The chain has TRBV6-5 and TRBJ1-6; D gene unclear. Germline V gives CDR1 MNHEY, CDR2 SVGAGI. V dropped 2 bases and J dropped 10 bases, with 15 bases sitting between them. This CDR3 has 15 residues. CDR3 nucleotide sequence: TGTGCCAGCAGTTACACGGGTGAAGGGAACTCACCCCTCCACTTT. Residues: CASSYTGEGNSPLHF.

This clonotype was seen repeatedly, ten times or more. As DNA, the CDR3 is TGCGCCAGCTTTCCACGTCAGGGAAACACTGAAGCTTTCTTT. Its translation: CASFPRQGNTEAFF. This rearrangement joins TRBV5-1 to TRBJ1-1; a possible D gene is TRBD1 (5 bases). This CDR3 has 14 amino acids. V was pared by 7 bases and J by 2 bases, with 15 bases between. CDR1 is SGHRS, CDR2 YFSETQ, per germline. Looking up the rest from reference TRBV5-1 and TRBJ1-1 gives the full variable domain: KAGVTQTPRYLIKTRGQQVTLSCSPISGHRSVSWYQQTPGQGLQFLFEYFSETQRNKGNFPGRFSGRQFSNSRSEMNVSTLELGDSALYLCASFPRQGNTEAFFGQGTRLTVV.